The clone carrying this T cell receptor beta chain has ten or more counts. Its cognate antigen is unknown. This sample was included in a study of T cell repertoires in cytomegalovirus infection. Study-wide background: In public TCR beta signatures, there were indications of both CMV infection and matching HLA type. Overall study results and limits: Dominating the ex vivo response were TCR beta clonotypes that were CMV-specific and HLA-C-restricted. Summed frequency of shared TCR beta families picked out CMV carriers who also had the relevant HLA.

The CDR3 loop spans 15 amino acids. The germline V gene has CDR1 MNHEY and CDR2 SVGAGI. V was clipped by 2 bases and J by 10 bases, with 15 bases between them. TCRdb re-analysed the reads in MiXCR, keeping a single row per CDR3 protein. The sample lists 57,000 or so distinct CDR3 sequences, 33% seen once, with 65% to 80% in the top ten. The sample taken for sequencing was PBMCs, sequenced either directly or after in vitro stimulation (not recorded which). This chain connects TRBV6-5 to TRBJ1-6; weak D call: TRBD1 (5 bases). The sequence was collected from a human donor in good health (CMV status not recorded). Some clones in this sample may be carry-over from other donors' samples. CDR3 loop: CASSYRGRVGSPLHF. For the CDR3, the DNA is TGTGCCAGCAGTTACAGGGGCAGGGTGGGATCACCCCTCCACTTT.